These 17 T cell receptor beta chains came from one sample sequenced in a study of identical twins. TCRdb ran MiXCR on the 5' RACE reads and lists one entry per CDR3 protein. The table records 350,000 to 450,000 distinct CDR3 sequences, about 18% of them present only once. Sequenced input: naive T cells sorted from blood. The receptors were sampled from a man aged 45-65 years in good health.

This clonotype has only a few counts. V usage is TRBV24-1 and J usage is TRBJ2-1; 9 bases align to TRBD2. The CDR3 consists of 17 residues. Germline CDR1 is KGHDR and CDR2 is SFDVKD. Unmatched junction bases numbered 7, after V lost 4 bases and J lost 1 base. The CDR3 DNA sequence: TGTGCCACCAGTGACCAGCTTAGCGGGGGTTCCTACAATGAGCAGTTCTTC. Translating it yields CATSDQLSGGSYNEQFF.

This clonotype turned up a few times. This chain links TRBV7-2 with TRBJ2-7, with 9 bases fitting TRBD1. Germline CDR1 is SGHTA and CDR2 is FQGNSA. J gave up 3 bases and V 0 bases, and 3 bases lay outside the gene matches. There are 15 residues in the CDR3. Written as DNA, the CDR3 is TGTGCCAGCAGCTTAGCGGGGGACAGGGTCTACGAGCAGTACTTC. It codes for CASSLAGDRVYEQYF. The full variable domain, in which reference TRBV7-2 and TRBJ2-7 provide the parts outside the CDR3, is GAGVSQSPSNKVTEKGKDVELRCDPISGHTALYWYRQSLGQGLEFLIYFQGNSAPDKSGLPSDRFSAERTGGSVSTLTIQRTQQEDSAVYLCASSLAGDRVYEQYFGPGTRLTVT.

This clonotype appeared a few times. The chain carries TRBV6-5 and TRBJ2-1; D is possibly TRBD2 (6 bases). The CDR3 consists of 16 residues. V shed 3 bases and J shed 5 bases, with 17 bases lying between them. Per the germline V gene, CDR1 is MNHEY and CDR2 is SVGAGI. The CDR3 sequence: CASSYSSGVLNNEQFF. The CDR3 DNA reads TGTGCCAGCAGTTATAGTTCGGGGGTATTGAACAATGAGCAGTTCTTC.

This clonotype was observed many times. The chain links TRBV24-1 to TRBJ2-5, with a tentative D call TRBD1 (6 bases). This CDR3 comprises 15 residues. Trimming pared 1 base from V and 3 bases from J, leaving 11 bases between. Germline-derived CDR1 and CDR2 are KGHDR and SFDVKD. CDR3 DNA sequence: TGTGCCACCAGTGATTTTGGTCAGGGGAAAGAGACCCAGTACTTC. As protein: CATSDFGQGKETQYF.

This clonotype has more than one count but fewer than ten. This chain joins TRBV6-5 and TRBJ2-2; D is uncertain. Trimming stripped 2 bases from V and 6 bases from J, with 16 bases between. The CDR3 contains 16 residues. The germline V gene encodes CDR1 MNHEY and CDR2 SVGAGI. CDR3 in DNA: TGTGCCAGCAGTTACAGCCCCCAACTTTTAGCCGGGGAGCTGTTTTTT. Translating gives CASSYSPQLLAGELFF.

The genes are TRBV20-1 and TRBJ2-7; D remains unclear. Trimming removed 2 bases from V and 3 bases from J, with 11 bases in between. The CDR3 totals 13 residues. Germline CDR1 is DFQATT and CDR2 is SNEGSKA (reference sequence). The CDR3 is CSARPVVDYEQYF. CDR3 DNA sequence: TGCAGTGCTAGACCGGTAGTGGACTACGAGCAGTACTTC.

This clonotype was seen ten or more times. The chain combines TRBV7-2 with TRBJ1-2; D not resolved. This CDR3 region has 16 residues. Germline CDR1 and CDR2: SGHTA and FQGNSA. Trimming pared 2 bases from V and 4 bases from J, leaving 17 bases between. The CDR3 here is CASSLSISREAYGYTF. The CDR3 nucleotides read TGTGCCAGCAGCTTAAGTATATCTCGAGAAGCCTATGGCTACACCTTC. The whole variable domain, filled in from reference TRBV7-2 and TRBJ1-2, reads GAGVSQSPSNKVTEKGKDVELRCDPISGHTALYWYRQSLGQGLEFLIYFQGNSAPDKSGLPSDRFSAERTGGSVSTLTIQRTQQEDSAVYLCASSLSISREAYGYTFGSGTRLTVV.

This clonotype was counted ten times or more. The chain recombines TRBV29-1 with TRBJ1-2; tentatively, D is TRBD1 (5 bases). V lost 6 bases and J 7 bases, leaving 18 bases between the germline ends. The germline CDR1 and CDR2 sequences are SQVTM and ANQGSEA. This CDR3 spans 13 amino acids. The CDR3 region is CSVSSSRVLGYTF. The CDR3 region has the DNA TGCAGCGTCTCTTCATCCAGGGTCCTTGGCTACACCTTC. The full variable domain, in which reference TRBV29-1 and TRBJ1-2 provide the parts outside the CDR3, is SAVISQKPSRDICQRGTSLTIQCQVDSQVTMMFWYRQQPGQSLTLIATANQGSEATYESGFVIDKFPISRPNLTFSTLTVSNMSPEDSSIYLCSVSSSRVLGYTFGSGTRLTVV.

This clonotype has only a few counts. The chain joins TRBV5-1 to TRBJ2-7; 8 bases agree with TRBD1. CDR1 SGHRS and CDR2 YFSETQ come from the germline V gene. This CDR3 comprises 15 residues. V was pared by 4 bases and J by 4 bases, with 10 bases of the junction left unmatched. DNA of the CDR3: TGCGCCAGCAGCCGCGGACAGGGTACCCGTTACGAGCAGTACTTC. Translation gives CASSRGQGTRYEQYF.

J is TRBJ2-3 and V is TRBV14; 9 bases line up with TRBD2. The CDR3 is 11 residues long. Unmatched junction bases numbered 2, after V lost 5 bases and J lost 11 bases. The germline gives CDR1 SGHDN, CDR2 FVKESK. The CDR3, as DNA: TGTGCCAGCAGCGGTAGCGGGGGGCAGTATTTT. This sequence encodes CASSGSGGQYF.

This clonotype has ten or more counts. V gene TRBV5-1 combines with J gene TRBJ2-1; 10 positions match TRBD2. This CDR3 spans 14 amino acids. CDR1 is SGHRS and CDR2 is YFSETQ in the germline V gene. J gave up 9 bases and V 4 bases, and 7 bases lay outside the gene matches. The CDR3 DNA reads TGCGCCAGCAGCATCCCTAGCGGGAGTTTTGAGCAGTTCTTC. Its translation: CASSIPSGSFEQFF.

The sample holds many counts of this clonotype. J is TRBJ2-1 and V is TRBV5-5; possibly TRBD1 or TRBD2 for D (6 bases each). The CDR3 is 15 amino acids. Germline CDR1 SGHKS, CDR2 YYEKEE (reference sequence). V lost 4 bases and J 8 bases, leaving 19 bases between the germline ends. DNA for the CDR3: TGTGCCAGCAGCCCGGGGGCAGGGATCGCCCATGAGCAGTTCTTC. Translated: CASSPGAGIAHEQFF. The complete variable domain, with remaining parts taken from reference TRBV5-5 and TRBJ2-1, reads DAGVTQSPTHLIKTRGQQVTLRCSPISGHKSVSWYQQVLGQGPQFIFQYYEKEERGRGNFPDRFSARQFPNYSSELNVNALLLGDSALYLCASSPGAGIAHEQFFGPGTRLTVL.

The sample holds a few counts of this clonotype. This rearrangement joins TRBV4-1 to TRBJ1-6, with 7 bases fitting TRBD1. V trimming: 3 bases; J trimming: 5 bases; junction bases outside the gene matches: 7. Germline V lookup: CDR1 MGHRA, CDR2 YSYEKL. The CDR3 loop spans 16 amino acids. The CDR3, as DNA: TGCGCCAGCAGCCATCGTTGGGGGACAGATAATTCACCCCTCCACTTT. It yields the protein CASSHRWGTDNSPLHF.

This clonotype came up many times. V gene TRBV11-2 combines with J gene TRBJ2-3, with D maybe TRBD2 (7 bases). CDR3 length: 16 amino acids. Trimming cost V 3 bases and J 1 base, with 14 bases left between them. Germline V gene sequence: CDR1 SGHAT, CDR2 FQNNGV. The CDR3 DNA sequence: TGTGCCAGCAGCTTCTTGGGCGGGGGCGGCACAGATACGCAGTATTTT. Translated: CASSFLGGGGTDTQYF. The variable domain in full, with the rest retrieved from reference TRBV11-2 and TRBJ2-3, is EAGVAQSPRYKIIEKRQSVAFWCNPISGHATLYWYQQILGQGPKLLIQFQNNGVVDDSQLPKDRFSAERLKGVDSTLKIQPAKLEDSAVYLCASSFLGGGGTDTQYFGPGTRLTVL.

The chain combines TRBV3-1 with TRBJ2-1; 10 nucleotides agree with TRBD1. Germline CDR1 and CDR2: LGHDT and YNNKEL (reference sequence). The CDR3 loop spans 15 amino acids. Trimming took 4 bases from V and 4 from J; bases not matched to a gene: 4. As DNA, the CDR3 is TGTGCCAGCAGCCGGGACAGGGGCCTATACAATGAGCAGTTCTTC. As protein: CASSRDRGLYNEQFF.

The sample holds many counts of this clonotype. The CDR3 reads CATGEYEQYF. CDR3 DNA sequence: TGTGCCACCGGGGAGTACGAGCAGTACTTC. This chain uses TRBV10-3 with TRBJ2-7, with D maybe TRBD2 (5 bases). CDR3 length: 10 amino acids. Trimming took off 10 bases at V and 4 bases at J, with 8 bases between the two ends. Germline CDR1 and CDR2: ENHRY and SYGVKD.

The V gene is TRBV12-3 or TRBV12-4, the J gene TRBJ2-1; 7 positions match TRBD1. Trimming removed 5 bases from V and 2 bases from J; junction bases left unmatched: 6. This CDR3 spans 15 amino acids. The CDR3 is CASSPRRGTYNEQFF. CDR3 DNA sequence: TGTGCCAGCAGTCCCCGCAGGGGGACCTACAATGAGCAGTTCTTC.